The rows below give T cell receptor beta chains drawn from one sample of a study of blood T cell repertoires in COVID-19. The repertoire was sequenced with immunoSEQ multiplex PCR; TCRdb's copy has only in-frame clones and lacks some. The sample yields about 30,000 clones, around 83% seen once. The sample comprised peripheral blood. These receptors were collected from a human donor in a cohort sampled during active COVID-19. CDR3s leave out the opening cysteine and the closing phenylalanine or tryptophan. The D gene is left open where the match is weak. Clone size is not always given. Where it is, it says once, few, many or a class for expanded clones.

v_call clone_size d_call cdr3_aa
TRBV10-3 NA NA AISESPGSVGETGELF
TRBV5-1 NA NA ASSQHITDGRENNYNEQF
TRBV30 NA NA AWSPGLRNEKLF
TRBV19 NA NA ASSISAGNEQF
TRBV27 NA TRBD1 ASSLTGGTQY
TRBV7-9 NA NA ASLGDTEAF
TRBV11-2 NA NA ASSSQIPSQAGNTIY
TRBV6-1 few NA ASSPGGYTEAF
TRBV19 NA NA ASTGTSWGVPQY
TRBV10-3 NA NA AISVATGYNEQF
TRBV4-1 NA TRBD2 ASSSGLAGGSTSGANVLT
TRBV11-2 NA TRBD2 ASSLTSGISYKQY
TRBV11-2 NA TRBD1 ASSSGTAPYEQY
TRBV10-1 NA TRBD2 ASSESSGAPVQY
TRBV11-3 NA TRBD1 ASSGSRDRGLLSHNEQF
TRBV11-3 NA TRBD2 ASSFGGGSWNTGELF
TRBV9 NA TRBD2 ASSASPGSGARVY
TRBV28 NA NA ASSEYLGGIYEQY
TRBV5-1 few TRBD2 ASSLAGGAYNEQF
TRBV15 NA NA ATKDLAVSDTQY
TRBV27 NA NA ASSLWSGIDIQY
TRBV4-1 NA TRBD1 ASSQGQGNTRSEQY
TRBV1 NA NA TSSQGVPSGTSYNEQF
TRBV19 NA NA ASSIVEAGELF
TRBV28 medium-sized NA ASSLTTEAF
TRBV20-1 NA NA SAGQYYGYT
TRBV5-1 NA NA ASSSQGVEAF
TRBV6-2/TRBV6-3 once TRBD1 ASSLQGRTEAF
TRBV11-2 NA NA ASSLMGWGGPLSYEQY
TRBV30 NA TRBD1 AWSHSDRAEKLF
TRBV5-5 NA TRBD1 ASSWGQTNTGELF
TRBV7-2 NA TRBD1 ASSLAFPTGGSYGYT
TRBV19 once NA ASSIGLPGMYEQF
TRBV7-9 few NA ASSLVTGRVGEKLF
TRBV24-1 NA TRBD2 ATSDLGRGDEQF
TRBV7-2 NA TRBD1 ASSLGTEGEQY
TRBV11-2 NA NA ASSSYGSSYEQY
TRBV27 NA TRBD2 ASSFSGSQGEQY
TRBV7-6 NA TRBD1 ASSYVRGLLNTEAF
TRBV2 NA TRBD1 ASSPHAGTGEEERQY
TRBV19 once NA ASSRLRPGQNTEAF
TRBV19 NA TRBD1 ASSRDGQANTEAF
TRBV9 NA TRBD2 ASSVVTGGQETQY
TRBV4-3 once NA ASSQDGGVNQPQH
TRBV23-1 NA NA APRGAF
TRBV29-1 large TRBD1 SVTGGAEVYNEQF
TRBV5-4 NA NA ASRGEAGPGEQF
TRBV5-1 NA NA ASSRPGEGKTEAF
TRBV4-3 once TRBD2 ASSRGLGAYEQY
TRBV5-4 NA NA ASRQGGSSYNEQF
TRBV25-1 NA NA ASSESGPLSSYEQY
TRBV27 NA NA ASKLRAAEKLL